This TCR beta chain emerged from a study of blood T cell repertoires in COVID-19. Looking at the study overall: Sites in the United States, Italy and Spain provided acute and convalescent COVID-19 samples. Nucleic acid was either cDNA or gDNA, and it came from T cells, B-cell-depleted T cells, or PBMCs.

In the study's own analysis: Amplification of reference gene primers provided the estimated nucleated cell counts. Sequencing was performed with immunoSEQ multiplex PCR; in TCRdb, only in-frame clones are kept and a portion is missing. The V and J calls and clone size were taken over from that table, and D and trimming were inferred from the DNA. Among approximately 100,000 clones listed, around 80% were seen once. CDR3 length: 14 amino acids. Unmatched junction bases numbered 7, after V lost 3 bases and J lost 6 bases. Germline CDR1 SGDLS, CDR2 YYNGEE. The genes are TRBV9 and TRBJ2-7, with 9 bases matching TRBD2. The sequencing input was peripheral blood. This clonotype was obtained from an elderly woman with active or convalescent COVID-19. The CDR3 DNA is TGTGCCAGCAGCGGATTAGCGGGAGAGGGCGAGCAGTACTTC. It yields the protein CASSGLAGEGEQYF. The whole variable domain, remainder taken from reference TRBV9 and TRBJ2-7, is DSGVTQTPKHLITATGQRVTLRCSPRSGDLSVYWYQQSLDQGLQFLIQYYNGEERAKGNILERFSAQQFPDLHSELNLSSLELGDSALYFCASSGLAGEGEQYFGPGTRLTVT.